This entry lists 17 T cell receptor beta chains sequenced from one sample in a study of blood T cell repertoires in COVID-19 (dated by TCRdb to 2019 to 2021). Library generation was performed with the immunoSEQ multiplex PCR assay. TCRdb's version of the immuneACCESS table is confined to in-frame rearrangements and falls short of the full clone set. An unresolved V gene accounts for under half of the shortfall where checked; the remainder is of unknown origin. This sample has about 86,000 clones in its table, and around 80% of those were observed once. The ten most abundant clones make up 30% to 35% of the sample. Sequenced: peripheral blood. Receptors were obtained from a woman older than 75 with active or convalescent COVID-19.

This CDR3 reads CASSFLAGGLTDTQYF. The CDR3 coding sequence is TGTGCCAGCAGCTTTTTAGCGGGGGGGCTCACAGATACGCAGTATTTT. The V gene is TRBV5-4, the J gene TRBJ2-3; 11 bases map to TRBD2. Germline assignment: CDR1 SGHNT and CDR2 YYREEE (reference sequence). With 2 bases clipped from V and 2 bases from J, the junction kept 4 bases outside the gene matches. CDR3 length equals 16 residues.

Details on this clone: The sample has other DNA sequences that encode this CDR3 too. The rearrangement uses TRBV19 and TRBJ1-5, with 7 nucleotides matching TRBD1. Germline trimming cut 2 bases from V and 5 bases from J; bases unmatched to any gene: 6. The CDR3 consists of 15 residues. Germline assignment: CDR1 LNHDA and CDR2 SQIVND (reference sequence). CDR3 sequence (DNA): TGTGCCAGTAGTATAAACCGACAGGGAGATCAGCCCCAGCATTTT. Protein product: CASSINRQGDQPQHF.

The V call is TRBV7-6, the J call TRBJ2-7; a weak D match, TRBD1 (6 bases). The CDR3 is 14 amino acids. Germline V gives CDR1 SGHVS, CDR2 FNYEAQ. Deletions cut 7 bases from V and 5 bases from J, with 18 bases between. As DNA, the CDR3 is TGTGCCAGCACCCTACAGGGCAGTAGAAACGAGCAGTACTTC. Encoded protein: CASTLQGSRNEQYF.

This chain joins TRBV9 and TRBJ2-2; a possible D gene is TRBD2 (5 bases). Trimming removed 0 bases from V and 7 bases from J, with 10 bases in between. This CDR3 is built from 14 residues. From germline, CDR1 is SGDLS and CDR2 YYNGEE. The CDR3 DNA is TGTGCCAGCAGCGTAGCGTCCGGGAACGGGGAGCTGTTTTTT. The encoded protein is CASSVASGNGELFF.

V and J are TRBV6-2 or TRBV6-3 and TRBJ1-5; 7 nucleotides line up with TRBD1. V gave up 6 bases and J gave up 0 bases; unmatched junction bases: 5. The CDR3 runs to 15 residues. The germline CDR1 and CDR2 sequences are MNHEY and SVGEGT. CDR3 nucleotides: TGTGCCAGCAGCCACAGGGGACTTAGCAATCAGCCCCAGCATTTT. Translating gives CASSHRGLSNQPQHF.

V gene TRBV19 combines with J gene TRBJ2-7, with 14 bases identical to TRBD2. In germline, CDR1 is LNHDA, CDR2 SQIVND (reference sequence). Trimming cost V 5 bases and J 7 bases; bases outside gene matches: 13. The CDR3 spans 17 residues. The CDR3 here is CASSLSHRLAGGIEQYF. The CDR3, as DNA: TGTGCCAGTAGTCTTTCTCACCGACTAGCGGGAGGGATTGAGCAGTACTTC. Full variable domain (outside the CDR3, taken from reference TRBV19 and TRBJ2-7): DGGITQSPKYLFRKEGQNVTLSCEQNLNHDAMYWYRQDPGQGLRLIYYSQIVNDFQKGDIAEGYSVSREKKESFPLTVTSAQKNPTAFYLCASSLSHRLAGGIEQYFGPGTRLTVT.

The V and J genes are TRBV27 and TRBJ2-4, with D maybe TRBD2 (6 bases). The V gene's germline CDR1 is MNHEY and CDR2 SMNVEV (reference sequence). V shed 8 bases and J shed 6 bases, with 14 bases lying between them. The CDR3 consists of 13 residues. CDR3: CASSLAEINIQYF. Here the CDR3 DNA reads TGTGCCAGCTCATTAGCGGAGATAAACATTCAGTACTTC.

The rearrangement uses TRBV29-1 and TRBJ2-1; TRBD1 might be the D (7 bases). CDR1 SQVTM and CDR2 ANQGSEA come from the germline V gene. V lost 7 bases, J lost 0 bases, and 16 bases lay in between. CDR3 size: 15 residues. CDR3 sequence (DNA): TGCAGCGCCTCCGGCGGGACAGCCTCCTACAATGAGCAGTTCTTC. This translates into CSASGGTASYNEQFF.

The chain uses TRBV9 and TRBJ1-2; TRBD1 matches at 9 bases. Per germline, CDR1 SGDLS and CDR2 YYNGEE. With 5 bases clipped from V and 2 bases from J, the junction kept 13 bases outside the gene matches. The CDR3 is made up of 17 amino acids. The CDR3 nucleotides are TGTGCCAGCAGTCAAAACAGGGGGCGGCCTGGAAACTATGGCTACACCTTC. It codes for CASSQNRGRPGNYGYTF.

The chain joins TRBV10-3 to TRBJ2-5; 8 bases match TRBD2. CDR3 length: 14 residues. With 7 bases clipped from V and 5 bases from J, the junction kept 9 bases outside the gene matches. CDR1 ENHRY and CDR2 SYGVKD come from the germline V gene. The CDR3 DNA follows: TGTGCCATCAAGAGCGGGGGAGGCGAGGAGACCCAGTACTTC. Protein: CAIKSGGGEETQYF.

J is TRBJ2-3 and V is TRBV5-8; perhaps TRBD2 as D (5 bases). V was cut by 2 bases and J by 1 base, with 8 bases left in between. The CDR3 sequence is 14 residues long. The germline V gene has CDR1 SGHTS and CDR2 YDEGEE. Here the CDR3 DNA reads TGTGCCAGCAGCTTTTGGCGGGGCACAGATACGCAGTATTTT. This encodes CASSFWRGTDTQYF.

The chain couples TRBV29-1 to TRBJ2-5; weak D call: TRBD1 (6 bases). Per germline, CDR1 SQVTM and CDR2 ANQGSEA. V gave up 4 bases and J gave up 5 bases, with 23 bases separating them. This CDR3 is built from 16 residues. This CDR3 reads CSVGGRQDKALETQYF. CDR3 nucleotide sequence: TGCAGCGTTGGAGGACGACAGGATAAAGCCCTGGAGACCCAGTACTTC.

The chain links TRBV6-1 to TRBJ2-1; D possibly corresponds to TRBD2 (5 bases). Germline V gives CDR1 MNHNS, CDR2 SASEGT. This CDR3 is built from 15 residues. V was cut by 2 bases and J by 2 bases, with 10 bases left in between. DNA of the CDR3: TGTGCCAGCAGTGAAATGGACTCGCCCTACAATGAGCAGTTCTTC. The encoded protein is CASSEMDSPYNEQFF.

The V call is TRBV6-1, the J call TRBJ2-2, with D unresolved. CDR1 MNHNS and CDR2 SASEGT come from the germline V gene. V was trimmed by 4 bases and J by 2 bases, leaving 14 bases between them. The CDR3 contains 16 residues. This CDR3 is CASSGPGWYNTGELFF. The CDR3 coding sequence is TGTGCCAGCAGTGGACCAGGATGGTATAACACCGGGGAGCTGTTTTTT.

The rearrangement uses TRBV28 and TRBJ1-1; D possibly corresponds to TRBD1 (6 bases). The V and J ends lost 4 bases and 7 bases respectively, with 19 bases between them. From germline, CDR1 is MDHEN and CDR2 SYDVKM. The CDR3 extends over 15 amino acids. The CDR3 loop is CASSSGQIARREAFF. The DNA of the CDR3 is TGTGCCAGCAGTTCTGGACAGATTGCAAGGCGTGAAGCTTTCTTT.

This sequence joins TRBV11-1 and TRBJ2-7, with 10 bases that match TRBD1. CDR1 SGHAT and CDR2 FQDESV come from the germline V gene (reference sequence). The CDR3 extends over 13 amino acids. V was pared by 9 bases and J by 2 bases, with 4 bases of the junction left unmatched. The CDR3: CASVGQGAYEQYF. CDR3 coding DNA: TGTGCCAGTGTCGGACAGGGGGCCTACGAGCAGTACTTC.

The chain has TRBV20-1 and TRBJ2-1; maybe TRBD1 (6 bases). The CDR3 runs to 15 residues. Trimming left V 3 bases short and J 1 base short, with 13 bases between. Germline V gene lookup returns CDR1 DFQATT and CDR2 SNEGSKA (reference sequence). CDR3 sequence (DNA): TGCAGTGCTAGTGGGGTCGGACAGTCCTACAATGAGCAGTTCTTC. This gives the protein CSASGVGQSYNEQFF.